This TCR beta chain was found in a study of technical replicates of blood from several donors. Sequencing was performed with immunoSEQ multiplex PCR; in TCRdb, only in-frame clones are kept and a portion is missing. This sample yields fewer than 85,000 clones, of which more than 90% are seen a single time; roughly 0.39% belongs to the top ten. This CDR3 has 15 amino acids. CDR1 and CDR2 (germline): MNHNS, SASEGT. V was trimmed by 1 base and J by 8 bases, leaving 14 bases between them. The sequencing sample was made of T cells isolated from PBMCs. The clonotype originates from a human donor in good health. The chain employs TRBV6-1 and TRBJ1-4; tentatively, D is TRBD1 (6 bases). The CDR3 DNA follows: TGTGCCAGCAGTGAAGGGGCCAGGGGAAGGGAAAAACTGTTTTTT. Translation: CASSEGARGREKLFF.